This is a list of T cell receptor beta chains from one sample in a study of HIV-infected patients and healthy controls. TCRdb used MiXCR to reprocess the 5' RACE reads, holding one entry per CDR3 protein. The sample carries 7,000 to 9,000 distinct CDR3 sequences, 8.7% recorded once. The input for sequencing was blood, taken during antiretroviral therapy. Source of these receptors: an adult with HIV infection. Both conserved end residues are part of each CDR3. The order of the fields is J gene, D gene, V gene, clone size, CDR3 DNA, CDR3 protein. The D gene is left open where the match is weak. Clone size is stated in some rows and not others, as once, few, many or a class when expanded.

>TRBJ1-2|TRBD1|TRBV3-1|many
TGTGCCAGCAGCCAAGCCGGGACAGGGGCGATTAACTATGGCTACACCTTC
CASSQAGTGAINYGYTF
>TRBJ2-5|TRBD2|TRBV13|-
TGTGCCAGCAGCTTAGGACTAGCGGGGGATCAAGAGACCCAGTACTTC
CASSLGLAGDQETQYF
>TRBJ1-4|-|TRBV6-5|few
TGTGCCAGCAGCTGGGACCGGCGGAAACTGTTTTTT
CASSWDRRKLFF
>TRBJ1-1|-|TRBV5-1|medium-sized
TGCGCCAGCAGCTCCCGGGCAGGGCGGGAGACTGAAGCTTTCTTT
CASSSRAGRETEAFF
>TRBJ2-2|-|TRBV6-2/TRBV6-3|many
TGTGCCAGCAGTTACCCGACCGTAACCGGGGAGCTGTTTTTT
CASSYPTVTGELFF
>TRBJ1-1|-|TRBV2|many
TGTGCCAGCACGCAGGGCGAGAACACTGAAGCTTTCTTT
CASTQGENTEAFF
>TRBJ2-3|TRBD2|TRBV9|medium-sized
TGTGCCAGCAGCGGAGCGGGGACTAGCACAGATACGCAGTATTTT
CASSGAGTSTDTQYF
>TRBJ1-3|TRBD1|TRBV5-6|many
TGTGCCAGCAGCCTCGGGACAGGCTTTTCTGGAAACACCATATATTTT
CASSLGTGFSGNTIYF
>TRBJ2-5|TRBD2|TRBV5-4|-
TGTGCCAGCAGCTTTTCGGGGGGGGAGACCCAGTACTTC
CASSFSGGETQYF
>TRBJ2-3|-|TRBV7-9|few
TGTGCCAGCAGCTTATCGTCGGGGGATACGCAGTATTTT
CASSLSSGDTQYF